These 24 T cell receptor beta chains were all obtained from the same sample, sequenced in a study of blood T cell repertoires in COVID-19. Repertoires were generated with immunoSEQ multiplex PCR, while TCRdb's copy carries only in-frame clones and drops some. Altogether more than 150,000 clones are present, 80% to 85% being singletons, with the ten largest covering 13%. Sequenced input: PBMCs or T cells enriched from blood (not recorded which). These receptors originate from a woman aged 60 to 75 who had recovered from COVID-19.

The genes are TRBV20-1 and TRBJ2-7; possibly TRBD1 for D (5 bases). CDR3 length: 11 residues. V was trimmed by 6 bases and J by 5 bases, leaving 11 bases between them. Germline CDR1 DFQATT, CDR2 SNEGSKA (reference sequence). This chain's CDR3 is CSARQGNEQYF. CDR3 nucleotide sequence: TGCAGTGCCAGGCAGGGTAACGAGCAGTACTTC.

The chain employs TRBV9 and TRBJ1-6; TRBD1 might be the D (5 bases). Trimming stripped 6 bases from V and 8 bases from J, with 12 bases between. The CDR3 covers 13 residues. Germline V CDR1 and CDR2: SGDLS, YYNGEE. CDR3 nucleotide sequence: TGTGCCAGCACGGCAACGGGGGATTCACCCCTCCACTTT. As protein: CASTATGDSPLHF. Together with reference TRBV9 and TRBJ1-6, the CDR3 gives the full variable domain: DSGVTQTPKHLITATGQRVTLRCSPRSGDLSVYWYQQSLDQGLQFLIQYYNGEERAKGNILERFSAQQFPDLHSELNLSSLELGDSALYFCASTATGDSPLHFGNGTRLTVT.

This clone appeared once. CDR3 coding DNA: TGCGCCAGCAGCTTCCGGGGGGACTACAATGAGCAGTTCTTC. It codes for CASSFRGDYNEQFF. V is TRBV5-1 and J is TRBJ2-1, with 7 bases lining up with TRBD2. The CDR3 extends over 14 amino acids. CDR1 SGHRS and CDR2 YFSETQ come from the germline V gene. The J segment lost 3 bases and the V segment lost 2 bases, leaving 2 bases of the junction unmatched.

The J gene is TRBJ1-6, the V gene TRBV19; D perhaps matches TRBD1 (6 bases). V lost 1 base and J lost 10, with 11 bases in between. This CDR3 has 14 residues. Germline V lookup: CDR1 LNHDA, CDR2 SQIVND (reference sequence). CDR3 region: CASSIGGQGSPLHF. The CDR3 nucleotides are TGTGCCAGTAGTATAGGGGGGCAGGGGTCACCCCTCCACTTT.

This chain joins TRBV6-5 and TRBJ1-6; 8 bases are shared with TRBD1. The V segment lost 8 bases and the J segment 7 bases; nucleotides outside the gene matches: 4. Germline V gene sequence: CDR1 MNHEY, CDR2 SVGAGI. The CDR3 is 13 amino acids. The CDR3 sequence is CASGTGPNSPLHF. The DNA of the CDR3 is TGTGCCAGCGGGACAGGCCCAAATTCACCCCTCCACTTT.

The rearrangement links TRBV15 to TRBJ1-1; 7 bases are a match to TRBD1. The CDR3 spans 15 residues. Unmatched junction bases numbered 4, after V lost 2 bases and J lost 1 base. Germline CDR1 LNHNV, CDR2 YYDKDF (reference sequence). CDR3 region: CATSRNRGSNTEAFF. The CDR3 DNA reads as TGTGCCACCAGCAGAAACAGGGGTTCGAACACTGAAGCTTTCTTT. The whole variable domain, remainder taken from reference TRBV15 and TRBJ1-1, is DAMVIQNPRYQVTQFGKPVTLSCSQTLNHNVMYWYQQKSSQAPKLLFHYYDKDFNNEADTPDNFQSRRPNTSFCFLDIRSPGLGDTAMYLCATSRNRGSNTEAFFGQGTRLTVV.

J is TRBJ2-7 and V is TRBV11-2; D is unresolved. The V and J ends lost 6 bases and 3 bases respectively, with 9 bases between them. The germline gives CDR1 SGHAT, CDR2 FQNNGV. The CDR3 covers 12 residues. The CDR3 DNA follows: TGTGCCAGCAGTCAGGCCTTCTACGAGCAGTACTTC. This sequence encodes CASSQAFYEQYF.

This chain joins TRBV28 and TRBJ1-3, with TRBD1 as a possible D gene (6 bases). The CDR3 sequence is 14 residues long. Between the trimmed V and J ends, which lost 5 bases and 4 bases, there was a span of 12 bases. Germline V lookup: CDR1 MDHEN, CDR2 SYDVKM. The CDR3 DNA follows: TGTGCCAGCAGTATTCCAGGGGTCGGAAACACCATATATTTT. Encoded protein: CASSIPGVGNTIYF.

This chain links TRBV5-1 with TRBJ2-2; possibly TRBD1 for D (6 bases). Trimming left V 4 bases short and J 2 bases short, with 12 bases between. Germline assignment: CDR1 SGHRS and CDR2 YFSETQ. The CDR3 runs 15 residues. CDR3 in amino acids: CASSLQGYNTGELFF. The CDR3 bases are TGCGCCAGCAGCCTTCAGGGGTACAACACCGGGGAGCTGTTTTTT.

This rearrangement joins TRBV12-5 to TRBJ1-2; D gene unclear. The germline V and J ends were trimmed by 0 bases and 5 bases, with 16 bases remaining between them. The CDR3 totals 16 residues. Germline loops: CDR1 LGHNT, CDR2 FRNRAP. The CDR3 DNA reads TGTGCTAGTGGTTTGGTACGATTGGGAGGGAGATATGGCTACACCTTC. Amino acid sequence: CASGLVRLGGRYGYTF.

The rearrangement joins TRBV5-3 to TRBJ2-1, with 10 bases matching TRBD2. TRBV5-3 is reported as an ORF; its role is uncertain. The CDR3 length is 19 residues. Trimming at V came to 0 bases and at J to 4 bases, leaving 13 bases not matched to a gene. CDR3 bases: TGTGCCAGAAGCTTGGATCTAGCGGGGGACACGAAATATTACAATGAGCAGTTCTTC. Translation: CARSLDLAGDTKYYNEQFF.

CDR3 in amino acids: CASSTLSGGNEQFF. In DNA, the CDR3 is TGTGCCAGCAGCACACTTAGCGGGGGGAATGAGCAGTTCTTC. The chain combines TRBV9 with TRBJ2-1, with 10 bases fitting TRBD2. The germline V gene has CDR1 SGDLS and CDR2 YYNGEE. The length of the CDR3 is 14 residues. Germline trimming cut 4 bases from V and 7 bases from J; bases unmatched to any gene: 5.

The J gene is TRBJ2-7, the V gene TRBV5-1; 9 bases agree with TRBD2. CDR3 length equals 14 residues. The V and J ends lost 2 bases and 4 bases, in that order; junction bases with no gene match: 4. Germline V lookup: CDR1 SGHRS, CDR2 YFSETQ. The CDR3 DNA reads TGCGCCAGCAGCTTTCTTAGCGGGAGTTACGAGCAGTACTTC. Translated: CASSFLSGSYEQYF.

The chain uses TRBV19 and TRBJ2-2; TRBD2 agrees at 10 bases. The germline gives CDR1 LNHDA, CDR2 SQIVND (reference sequence). This CDR3 contains 16 residues. V dropped 6 bases and J dropped 5; count of bases not matched to a gene: 9. CDR3 loop: CASRPAGGPRTGELFF. DNA of the CDR3: TGTGCCAGTAGGCCAGCGGGAGGGCCTCGGACCGGGGAGCTGTTTTTT.

The chain couples TRBV5-1 to TRBJ2-3; D is unresolved. The V end lost 2 bases, the J end lost 0 bases, and 10 bases lay between the germline ends. CDR1 SGHRS and CDR2 YFSETQ come from the germline V gene. The CDR3 has 15 residues. In DNA, the CDR3 is TGCGCCAGCAGCTTAGGCGGCTCTAGCACAGATACGCAGTATTTT. The encoded protein is CASSLGGSSTDTQYF.

The chain recombines TRBV9 with TRBJ1-6, with unresolved D. Germline loops: CDR1 SGDLS, CDR2 YYNGEE. There are 15 residues in the CDR3. V was cut by 6 bases and J by 1 base, with 11 bases left in between. CDR3 residues: CASTSGVSYNSPLHF. The CDR3 bases are TGTGCCAGCACCTCGGGAGTTTCCTATAATTCACCCCTCCACTTT. The full variable domain, rest sourced from reference TRBV9 and TRBJ1-6, is DSGVTQTPKHLITATGQRVTLRCSPRSGDLSVYWYQQSLDQGLQFLIQYYNGEERAKGNILERFSAQQFPDLHSELNLSSLELGDSALYFCASTSGVSYNSPLHFGNGTRLTVT.

The V and J genes are TRBV5-1 and TRBJ2-1, with a weak D call TRBD2 (5 bases). V was clipped by 0 bases and J by 3 bases, with 10 bases between them. Germline assignment: CDR1 SGHRS and CDR2 YFSETQ. The length of the CDR3 is 15 residues. For the CDR3, the DNA is TGCGCCAGCAGCTTGGCCAGTGGACTCTACAATGAGCAGTTCTTC. It encodes CASSLASGLYNEQFF.

The V call is TRBV5-1, the J call TRBJ2-7, with 9 nucleotides matching TRBD1. There are 14 residues in the CDR3. CDR1 and CDR2 from the germline V gene are SGHRS and YFSETQ. Losses at the gene ends were 3 bases for V and 6 bases for J; bases not matched to a gene: 7. For the CDR3, the DNA is TGCGCCAGCAGCTCAGGACAGGGGCCTCTCGAGCAGTACTTC. Encoded protein: CASSSGQGPLEQYF.

This clone was picked up a small number of times. The chain is built from TRBV7-3 and TRBJ1-6; possibly TRBD1 for D (6 bases). Trimming stripped 5 bases from V and 8 bases from J, with 10 bases between. Per the germline V gene, CDR1 is SGHTA and CDR2 is FQGTGA. The CDR3 runs 13 residues. CDR3 DNA sequence: TGTGCCAGCAGCCCCCACAGGGATTCACCCCTCCACTTT. It yields the protein CASSPHRDSPLHF.

This chain joins TRBV2 and TRBJ2-7, with a tentative D call TRBD1 (6 bases). V lost 6 bases to trimming and J lost 3 bases, with 9 bases between them. CDR1 and CDR2 (germline): SNHLY, FYNNEI. The CDR3 is 12 residues long. In DNA form, the CDR3 reads TGTGCCAGCAGGGAACAGGGCTACGAGCAGTACTTC. Translation gives CASREQGYEQYF.

The genes are TRBV30 and TRBJ1-6; 9 bases are a match to TRBD1. CDR3 length: 15 residues. The germline CDR1 and CDR2 sequences are GTSNPN and SVGIG (reference sequence). V was clipped by 3 bases and J by 7 bases; unmatched bases: 7. CDR3 coding DNA: TGTGCCTGGAGCATTCCGGGACAGGGAAATTCACCCCTCCACTTT. Translated: CAWSIPGQGNSPLHF. Drawing the rest from reference TRBV30 and TRBJ1-6, the complete variable domain is SQTIHQWPATLVQPVGSPLSLECTVEGTSNPNLYWYRQAAGRGLQLLFYSVGIGQISSEVPQNLSASRPQDRQFILSSKKLLLSDSGFYLCAWSIPGQGNSPLHFGNGTRLTVT.

V gene TRBV2 combines with J gene TRBJ2-7; 8 nucleotides line up with TRBD1. V lost 9 bases to trimming and J lost 3 bases; unmatched junction nucleotides: 13. The germline V gene has CDR1 SNHLY and CDR2 FYNNEI. There are 15 residues in the CDR3. The CDR3 spells CASAYLDRDGYEQYF. CDR3 sequence (DNA): TGTGCCAGTGCATATCTGGACAGGGATGGCTACGAGCAGTACTTC.

J is TRBJ2-1 and V is TRBV5-1; D not certain. Germline values: CDR1 SGHRS, CDR2 YFSETQ. The CDR3 spans 12 residues. V shed 1 base and J shed 6 bases, with 5 bases lying between them. CDR3 sequence reads: CASSLRSNEQFF. DNA of the CDR3: TGCGCCAGCAGCTTGCGGTCCAATGAGCAGTTCTTC. Full variable domain (outside the CDR3, taken from reference TRBV5-1 and TRBJ2-1): KAGVTQTPRYLIKTRGQQVTLSCSPISGHRSVSWYQQTPGQGLQFLFEYFSETQRNKGNFPGRFSGRQFSNSRSEMNVSTLELGDSALYLCASSLRSNEQFFGPGTRLTVL.

This chain joins TRBV10-2 and TRBJ1-3, with TRBD1 as a possible D gene (6 bases). Trimming removed 6 bases from V and 0 bases from J, with 18 bases in between. The CDR3 has 17 residues. Germline V gives CDR1 WSHSY, CDR2 SAAADI. CDR3 residues: CASSGGAGTSSGNTIYF. The CDR3, as DNA: TGCGCCAGCAGCGGGGGGGCGGGGACCAGCTCTGGAAACACCATATATTTT.